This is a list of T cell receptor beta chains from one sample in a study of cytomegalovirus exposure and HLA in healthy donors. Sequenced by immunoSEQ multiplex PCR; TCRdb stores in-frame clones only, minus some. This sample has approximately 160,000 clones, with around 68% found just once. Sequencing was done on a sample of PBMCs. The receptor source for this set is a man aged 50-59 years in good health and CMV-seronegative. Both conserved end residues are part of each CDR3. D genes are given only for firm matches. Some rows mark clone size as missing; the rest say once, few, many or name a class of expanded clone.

TGCGCCAGCAGCCACATTGCCGGGACAATCGACAATGAGCAGTTCTTC,CASSHIAGTIDNEQFF,.,TRBJ2-1,TRBV4-1,.
TGTGCCAGCAGCTTAACCGAGCTACCCACAGATACGCAGTATTTT,CASSLTELPTDTQYF,.,TRBJ2-3,TRBV7-3,.
TGTGCCAGCAGCTTGAACCTAAACTATGGCTACACCTTC,CASSLNLNYGYTF,few,TRBJ1-2,TRBV5-6,.
TGTGCCAGCAGCTTGGACAGGGCTCCAAACACAGATACGCAGTATTTT,CASSLDRAPNTDTQYF,.,TRBJ2-3,TRBV7-9,TRBD1
TGTGCCAGTAGTAGCAACCTCCTGACAGGGCGGTATGGCTACACCTTC,CASSSNLLTGRYGYTF,.,TRBJ1-2,TRBV19,TRBD1
TGTGCCAGCAGTGACGGCCCTGGTGACACAACTAATGAAAAACTGTTTTTT,CASSDGPGDTTNEKLFF,few,TRBJ1-4,TRBV6-4,.
TGTGCCAGCAGCCTCGACAGGGGAAGAGAAAAACTGTTTTTT,CASSLDRGREKLFF,.,TRBJ1-4,TRBV14,TRBD1
TGTGCCAGCAGTCAATCAGCGGGGGCCCCTGTGAGCACAGATACGCAGTATTTT,CASSQSAGAPVSTDTQYF,once,TRBJ2-3,TRBV7-6,TRBD2
TGTGCCAGCAGCTTAAGGAGGACAGGGGGCGGAAATGAAAAACTGTTTTTT,CASSLRRTGGGNEKLFF,.,TRBJ1-4,TRBV11-2,TRBD1
TGTGCCAGCAGCGTAGAGGGACAGGGAGACACAGATACGCAGTATTTT,CASSVEGQGDTDTQYF,.,TRBJ2-3,TRBV9,TRBD1
TGTGCCAGCACCCTTAGCGGGGGGGGACAAGAGACCCAGTACTTC,CASTLSGGGQETQYF,.,TRBJ2-5,TRBV28,TRBD2